This T cell receptor (beta chain) was profiled in a study of PD-1 blockade in classical Hodgkin lymphoma (dated by TCRdb to between 2020 and 2021). Study-level background: Nivolumab dosing was 3 mg/kg intravenously every 2 weeks, continuing until either disease progression or unacceptable toxicity. A peripheral blood immune signature of response to PD-1 blockade in classical Hodgkin lymphoma was defined using TCR beta sequencing and CyTOF.

The Qiagen DNeasy kit was used to extract genomic DNA from unsorted PBMCs and from the negatively selected CD4+ and CD8+ fractions. TCR beta CDR3 regions were amplified by immunoSEQ multiplex PCR using primers annealing to V and J segments. A synthetic immune receptor repertoire was used to minimize amplification bias, and any residual bias was removed computationally once sequencing was done. Per the source publication's procedure: Repertoire diversity was quantified as the Shannon entropy index using custom Python scripts. The unsorted, CD4+ and CD8+ repertoires were each analyzed separately, with the exception of combined analyses, where CD4+ and CD8+ sequences were merged in silico. Clonal expansion was defined as a frequency increase of at least 2-fold after treatment compared with C1D1, and clones undetected at baseline were assigned a pseudocount of 0.5. Singleton clones were defined as clones with 0 or 1 copy at C1D1, and non-singleton clones were defined as clones with 2 or more copies. By matching protein sequences in sorted samples from the same patient, clones expanded in unsorted samples were annotated as CD4+, CD8+ or unknown. Wilcoxon tests were applied to paired samples to test diversity changes from C1D1 to C4D1. Entries here come from immuneACCESS through TCRdb and include only in-frame sequences with V and J called. Some clones fail to appear in such tables; in the studies checked, an unresolved V gene covers under half of the shortfall, and the cause of the remainder is unknown. V, J and clone size were drawn from that table, and D and trimming were deduced from the DNA. The sample has tens of thousands of clones on record, 87% of them singletons. The ten largest clones take up more than 8% of the sample.

Points on this clone: Its target antigen remains unknown. Per-nucleotide qualities are absent, and no much larger clonotype sits a single base away.

CDR1 and CDR2, looked up from the germline V gene (reference sequence), are SSHAT and FNYEAQ. Trimming removed 5 bases from V and 4 bases from J, leaving 17 bases between the germline ends. There are 15 amino acids in the CDR3, from cysteine to phenylalanine inclusive. Only CDR3 DNA is held: 45 bases, read in frame from base 1. General study outcomes and caveats: Only a single clinical trial cohort was studied, and what caused the repertoire differences, possibly disease activity or prior therapy, remained undefined. Baseline TCR diversity was reported as lower in newly diagnosed patients than in healthy donors, and lower still in relapsed/refractory patients. CD4+ but not CD8+ TCR diversity rose significantly by C4D1 (p=0.0027 vs p=0.16), most apparent in complete responders (p=0.02). Among trial patients, those achieving complete response had baseline diversity similar to that of newly diagnosed patients, while diversity was significantly lower in partial responders and progressors. Diversity was lower in patients who began nivolumab less than 1 year after ASCT, so these patients were left out of later analyses to avoid confounding by immune reconstitution.

The meaning of the sample's time point label: cycle 4 day 1 (C4D1), after about 6 weeks of nivolumab. Every trial patient had relapsed following autologous stem cell transplantation, and prior brentuximab vedotin exposure was what differed among cohorts A, B and C. The trial cohort comprised fewer than 65 patients with relapsed/refractory classical Hodgkin lymphoma whose best overall responses were complete response, partial response or progressive disease. Trial patients were treated with single-agent nivolumab in the multi-cohort phase II CheckMate 205 trial. Best overall response was determined by an independent review committee according to the 2007 International Working Group response criteria. PBMCs from the trial were collected at three points: immediately before nivolumab initiation (C1D1), and during therapy at cycle 2 day 1 and cycle 4 day 1. Peripheral blood was collected in 8 mL Vacutainer Cell Preparation Tubes, from which PBMCs were isolated by centrifugation and then cryopreserved.

The sequence was obtained from a human donor with classical Hodgkin lymphoma. The V gene is TRBV7-7 and the J gene is TRBJ2-5; the D gene is perhaps TRBD1, on 7 matching bases. This specimen was peripheral blood mononuclear cells (PBMCs), taken before the fourth cycle of nivolumab. The CDR3 region has the sequence CASSPGTVGGETQYF. The bases read TGTGCCAGCAGCCCCGGGACAGTGGGGGGAGAGACCCAGTACTTC.